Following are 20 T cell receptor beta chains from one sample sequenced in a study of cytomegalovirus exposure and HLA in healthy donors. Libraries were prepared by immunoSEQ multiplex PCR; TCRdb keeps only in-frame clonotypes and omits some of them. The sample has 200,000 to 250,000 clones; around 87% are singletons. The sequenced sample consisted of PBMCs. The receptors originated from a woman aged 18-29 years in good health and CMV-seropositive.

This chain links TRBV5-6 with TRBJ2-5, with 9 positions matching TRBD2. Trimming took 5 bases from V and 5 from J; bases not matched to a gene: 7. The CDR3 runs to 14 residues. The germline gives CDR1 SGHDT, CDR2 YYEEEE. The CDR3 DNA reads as TGTGCCAGCAGTTATATAGCGGGAGCTGAGACCCAGTACTTC. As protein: CASSYIAGAETQYF.

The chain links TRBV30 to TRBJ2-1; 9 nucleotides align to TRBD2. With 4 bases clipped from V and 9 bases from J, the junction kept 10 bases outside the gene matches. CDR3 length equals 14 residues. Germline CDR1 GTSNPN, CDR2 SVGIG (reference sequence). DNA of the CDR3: TGTGCCTGGATGGTAGAAGCGGGAGGAGGTGAGCAGTTCTTC. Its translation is CAWMVEAGGGEQFF.

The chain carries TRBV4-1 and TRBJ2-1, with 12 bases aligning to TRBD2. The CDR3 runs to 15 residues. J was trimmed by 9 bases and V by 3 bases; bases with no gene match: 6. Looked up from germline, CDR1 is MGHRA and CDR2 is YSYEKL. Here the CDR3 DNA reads TGCGCCAGCAGCCAGCTCGAGACTAGCGGGGGTGAGCAGTTCTTC. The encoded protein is CASSQLETSGGEQFF.

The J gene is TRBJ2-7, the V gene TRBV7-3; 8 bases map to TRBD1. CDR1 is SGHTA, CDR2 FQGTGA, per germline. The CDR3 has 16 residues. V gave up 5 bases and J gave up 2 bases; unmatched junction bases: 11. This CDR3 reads CASSMRGQGRTYEQYF. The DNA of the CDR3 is TGTGCCAGCAGCATGCGTGGACAGGGAAGAACCTACGAGCAGTACTTC.

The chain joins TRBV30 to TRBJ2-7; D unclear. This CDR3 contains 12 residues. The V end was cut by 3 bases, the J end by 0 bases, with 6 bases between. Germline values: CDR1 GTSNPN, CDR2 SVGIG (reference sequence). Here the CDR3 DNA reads TGTGCCTGGAGACAGAACTCCTACGAGCAGTACTTC. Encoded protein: CAWRQNSYEQYF.

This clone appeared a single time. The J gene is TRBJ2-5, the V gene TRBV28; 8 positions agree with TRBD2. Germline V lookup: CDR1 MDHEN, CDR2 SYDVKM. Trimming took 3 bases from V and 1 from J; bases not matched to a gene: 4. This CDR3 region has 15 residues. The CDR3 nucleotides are TGTGCCAGCAGTTTTCGGGAGGGAACCCAAGAGACCCAGTACTTC. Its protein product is CASSFREGTQETQYF.

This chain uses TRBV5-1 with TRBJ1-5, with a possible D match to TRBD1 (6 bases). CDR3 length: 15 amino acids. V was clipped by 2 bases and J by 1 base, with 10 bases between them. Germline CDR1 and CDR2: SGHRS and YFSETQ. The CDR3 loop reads CASSFTGNSNQPQHF. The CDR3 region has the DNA TGCGCCAGCAGCTTTACAGGGAACAGCAATCAGCCCCAGCATTTT.

CDR3 sequence: CASSFGAGVYEQYF. CDR3 sequence (DNA): TGTGCCAGCAGCTTTGGGGCGGGGGTCTACGAGCAGTACTTC. The rearrangement uses TRBV5-4 and TRBJ2-7, with 7 bases that match TRBD2. The V gene's germline CDR1 is SGHNT and CDR2 YYREEE (reference sequence). With 2 bases clipped from V and 3 bases from J, the junction kept 5 bases outside the gene matches. The length of the CDR3 is 14 residues.

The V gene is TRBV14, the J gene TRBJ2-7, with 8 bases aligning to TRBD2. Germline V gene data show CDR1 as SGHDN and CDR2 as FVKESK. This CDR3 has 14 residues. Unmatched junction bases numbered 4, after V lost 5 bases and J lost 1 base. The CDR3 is CASSSGLASYEQYF. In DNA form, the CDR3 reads TGTGCCAGCAGCTCCGGACTAGCATCCTACGAGCAGTACTTC.

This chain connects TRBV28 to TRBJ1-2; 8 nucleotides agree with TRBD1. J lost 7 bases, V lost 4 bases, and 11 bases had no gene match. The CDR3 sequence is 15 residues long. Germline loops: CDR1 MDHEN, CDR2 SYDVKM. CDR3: CASSSLRQGLVGYTF. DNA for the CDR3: TGTGCCAGCAGTTCCTTACGACAGGGGCTGGTTGGCTACACCTTC.

Written as DNA, the CDR3 is TGCAGCGTCGGACAGGGCCTCACCGGGGAGCTGTTTTTT. The encoded protein is CSVGQGLTGELFF. The rearrangement joins TRBV29-1 to TRBJ2-2; 8 nucleotides line up with TRBD1. The V gene end was trimmed by 6 bases and the J gene end by 4 bases; junction bases not matched to a gene: 4. The CDR3 has 13 residues. CDR1 is SQVTM, CDR2 ANQGSEA, per germline.

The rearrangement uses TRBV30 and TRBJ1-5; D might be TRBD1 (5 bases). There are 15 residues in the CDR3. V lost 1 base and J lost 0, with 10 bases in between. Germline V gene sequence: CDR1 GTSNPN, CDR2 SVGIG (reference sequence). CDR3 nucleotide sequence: TGTGCCTGGAGTGAAGGGGCTTTTAGCAATCAGCCCCAGCATTTT. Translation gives CAWSEGAFSNQPQHF.

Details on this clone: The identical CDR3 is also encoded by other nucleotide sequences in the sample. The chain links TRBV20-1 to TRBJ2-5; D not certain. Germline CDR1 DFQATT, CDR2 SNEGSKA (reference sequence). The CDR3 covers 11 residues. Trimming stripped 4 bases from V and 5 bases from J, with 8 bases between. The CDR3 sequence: CSATLEETQYF. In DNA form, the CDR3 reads TGCAGTGCTACCCTTGAGGAGACCCAGTACTTC.

The CDR3 region has the DNA TGTGCCAGCAGCTTAGCCCGGTGGTCGACTAATGAAAAACTGTTTTTT. It is translated as CASSLARWSTNEKLFF. The chain joins TRBV7-8 to TRBJ1-4; D call uncertain. V dropped 0 bases and J dropped 2 bases, with 10 bases sitting between them. CDR1 and CDR2 (germline): SGHVS, FQNEAQ. The length of the CDR3 is 16 residues.

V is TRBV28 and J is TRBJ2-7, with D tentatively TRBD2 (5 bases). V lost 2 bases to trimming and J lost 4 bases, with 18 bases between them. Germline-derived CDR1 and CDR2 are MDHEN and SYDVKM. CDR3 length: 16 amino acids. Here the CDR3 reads CASSLITQRKPYEQYF. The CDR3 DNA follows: TGTGCCAGCAGTTTAATCACCCAGCGGAAACCTTACGAGCAGTACTTC.

The CDR3: CASSKGPGGGNEAFF. CDR3 coding DNA: TGCGCCAGCAGCAAGGGTCCGGGGGGGGGCAATGAAGCTTTCTTT. This rearrangement joins TRBV4-1 to TRBJ1-1; D is perhaps TRBD1 (6 bases). Germline values: CDR1 MGHRA, CDR2 YSYEKL. Trimming left V 5 bases short and J 7 bases short, with 20 bases between. The CDR3 contains 15 residues.

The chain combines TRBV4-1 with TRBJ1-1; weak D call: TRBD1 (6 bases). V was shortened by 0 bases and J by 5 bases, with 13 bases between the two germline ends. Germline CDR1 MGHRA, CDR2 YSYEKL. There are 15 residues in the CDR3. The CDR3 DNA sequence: TGCGCCAGCAGCCAAGATACGGGGCAGGGGACTGAAGCTTTCTTT. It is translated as CASSQDTGQGTEAFF.

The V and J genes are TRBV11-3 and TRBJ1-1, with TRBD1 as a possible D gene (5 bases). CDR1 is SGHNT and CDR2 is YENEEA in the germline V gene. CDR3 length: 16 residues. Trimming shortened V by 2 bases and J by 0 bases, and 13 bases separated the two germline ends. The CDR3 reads CASSLTTGGMNTEAFF. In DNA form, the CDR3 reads TGTGCCAGCAGCTTAACCACGGGGGGAATGAACACTGAAGCTTTCTTT.

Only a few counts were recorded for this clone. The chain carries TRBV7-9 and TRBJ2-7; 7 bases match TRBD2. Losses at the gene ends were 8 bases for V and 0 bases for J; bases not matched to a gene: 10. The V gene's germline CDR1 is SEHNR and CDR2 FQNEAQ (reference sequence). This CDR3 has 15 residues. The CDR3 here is CASGGGLRSSYEQYF. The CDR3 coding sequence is TGTGCCAGCGGGGGGGGACTCCGGAGCTCCTACGAGCAGTACTTC.

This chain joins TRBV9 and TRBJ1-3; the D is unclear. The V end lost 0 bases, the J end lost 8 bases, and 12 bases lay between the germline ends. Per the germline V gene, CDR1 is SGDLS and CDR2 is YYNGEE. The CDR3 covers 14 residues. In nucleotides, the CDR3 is TGTGCCAGCAGCGTAGCTGAGGGATTGCACACCATATATTTT. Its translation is CASSVAEGLHTIYF.